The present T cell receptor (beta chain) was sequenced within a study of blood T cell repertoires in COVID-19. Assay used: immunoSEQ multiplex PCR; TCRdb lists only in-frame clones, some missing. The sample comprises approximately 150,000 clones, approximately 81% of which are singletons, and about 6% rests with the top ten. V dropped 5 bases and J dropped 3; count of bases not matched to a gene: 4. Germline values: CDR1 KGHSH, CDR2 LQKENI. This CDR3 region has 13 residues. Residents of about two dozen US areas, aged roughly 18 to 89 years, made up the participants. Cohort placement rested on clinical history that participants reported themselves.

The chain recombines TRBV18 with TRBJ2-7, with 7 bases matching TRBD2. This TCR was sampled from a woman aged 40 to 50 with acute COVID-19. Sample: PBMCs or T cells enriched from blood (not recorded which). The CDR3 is CASSVTSVYEQYF. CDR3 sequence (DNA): TGTGCCAGCTCAGTAACTAGCGTCTACGAGCAGTACTTC.